The clone carrying this T cell receptor (beta chain) was observed a handful of times. Trimming shortened V by 0 bases and J by 8 bases, and 17 bases separated the two germline ends. Germline V gene sequence: CDR1 SGHRS, CDR2 YFSETQ. There are 15 residues in the CDR3. Using immunoSEQ multiplex PCR, the repertoire was profiled, and TCRdb retains in-frame clones only, with some absent. The table includes about 17,000 clones, approximately 81% detected once. Regarding treatment: randomized to nivolumab then ipilimumab (arm A) or the reverse (arm B). None of the patients previously received DNA-damaging chemotherapy. PBMC sorting kept live CD3+CD8+ cells without CD19 or CD56. This entry is derived from a study of sequential checkpoint blockade in melanoma. Study summary: Arm A got nivolumab then ipilimumab; arm B the reverse, 1:1.

The chain couples TRBV5-1 to TRBJ1-1; D ambiguous. Material: CD8+ T cells sorted from blood (inferred from file names), obtained from a patient given nivolumab and ipilimumab in sequence. This clonotype was sampled from a human donor with melanoma. For the CDR3, the DNA is TGCGCCAGCAGCTTGGCTGGGGAATCCGGGGAGGAAGCTTTCTTT. Translated, it gives CASSLAGESGEEAFF.